Presented here are 23 T cell receptor beta chains from one specimen sequenced in a study of T cells in Graves' hyperthyroidism and ophthalmopathy. Amplified TCR beta CDR3 regions derived from RNA transcripts. Primed by the HTBI set, a first-round RT-PCR was run on the TCR CDR3. TCRdb ran MiXCR on the multiplex PCR reads and lists one entry per CDR3 protein. The table has 360,000 or so distinct CDR3 sequences, approximately 19% seen once. The sample was blood. The receptors here all came from a woman aged 18-30 years with Graves' hyperthyroidism.

The rearrangement links TRBV12-3 or TRBV12-4 to TRBJ1-5, with 8 bases identical to TRBD1. This CDR3 contains 14 residues. The trim removed 9 bases at V and 5 bases at J, leaving 9 bases unmatched. The CDR3 nucleotides are TGTGCCAGTGATGCGGACAGGGTATATCAGCCCCAGCATTTT. Its translation is CASDADRVYQPQHF.

J is TRBJ2-7 and V is TRBV18; 8 bases are a match to TRBD2. Germline assignment: CDR1 KGHSH and CDR2 LQKENI. The CDR3 is 16 residues long. V lost 3 bases to trimming and J lost 2 bases; unmatched junction nucleotides: 9. As DNA, the CDR3 is TGTGCCAGCTCACCTCGAACGGGGGGGGGAACCTACGAGCAGTACTTC. Protein: CASSPRTGGGTYEQYF.

The rearrangement joins TRBV4-1 to TRBJ2-2; 16 bases map to TRBD2. The V segment lost 1 base and the J segment 3 bases; nucleotides outside the gene matches: 8. This CDR3 comprises 20 residues. Germline V gene data show CDR1 as MGHRA and CDR2 as YSYEKL. The CDR3 bases are TGCGCCAGCAGCCAAGTGTTAAAGGGACTAGCGGGGGGGTACACCGGGGAGCTGTTTTTT. This translates into CASSQVLKGLAGGYTGELFF.

Details on this clonotype: A single base separates this from a much larger clone, so it may be a read error. J is TRBJ2-7 and V is TRBV6-1; D unresolved. CDR3 length: 12 residues. Trimming took off 2 bases at V and 3 bases at J, with 5 bases between the two ends. CDR1 and CDR2 from the germline V gene are MNHNS and SASEGT. As DNA, the CDR3 is TGTGCCAGCAGTGAATACGGCTACGAGCAGTACTTC. This encodes CASSEYGYEQYF.

In its sample, this clonotype was seen many times. This chain links TRBV6-5 with TRBJ2-6, with D possibly matching TRBD2 (6 bases). Between the trimmed V and J ends, which lost 4 bases and 0 bases, there was a span of 7 bases. Germline CDR1 reads MNHEY; CDR2 reads SVGAGI. CDR3 length: 15 amino acids. Written as DNA, the CDR3 is TGTGCCAGCAGTTCGGGGGACTCTGGGGCCAACGTCCTGACTTTC. It translates to CASSSGDSGANVLTF.

This clonotype was counted at least ten times. This sequence joins TRBV12-3 or TRBV12-4 and TRBJ1-4; unclear D gene. V was cut by 7 bases and J by 0 bases, with 12 bases left in between. This CDR3 has 15 amino acids. CDR3 sequence reads: CASTGGGATNEKLFF. CDR3 nucleotides: TGTGCCAGCACTGGTGGCGGGGCAACTAATGAAAAACTGTTTTTT.

This clonotype was seen many times. The J gene is TRBJ2-7, the V gene TRBV11-2; possible D gene TRBD1, 6 bases. CDR1 is SGHAT and CDR2 is FQNNGV in the germline V gene. Between the trimmed V and J ends, which lost 1 base and 0 bases, there was a span of 10 bases. CDR3 length: 15 residues. This CDR3 is CASSLGQDNSYEQYF. The CDR3 DNA is TGTGCCAGCAGCTTAGGACAGGACAACTCCTACGAGCAGTACTTC.

The V gene is TRBV6-2 or TRBV6-3, the J gene TRBJ2-7; D unresolved. The V end was cut by 2 bases, the J end by 3 bases, with 14 bases between. The CDR3 consists of 15 residues. Germline values: CDR1 MNHEY, CDR2 SVGEGT. For the CDR3, the DNA is TGTGCCAGCAGTTACGTCCCAGGTCCTATCTACGAGCAGTACTTC. This sequence encodes CASSYVPGPIYEQYF.

Written as DNA, the CDR3 is TGTGCCAGCAGTTTGGAGGCTAGCGGGGGGACCCAGTACTTC. Its translation is CASSLEASGGTQYF. This rearrangement joins TRBV12-3 or TRBV12-4 to TRBJ2-5; 10 bases map to TRBD2. The CDR3 length is 14 residues. V lost 3 bases, J lost 7 bases, and 5 bases stayed unmatched.

The table lists this clonotype with many counts. J is TRBJ1-5 and V is TRBV2, with a possible D match to TRBD1 (5 bases). This CDR3 spans 15 amino acids. The V and J ends lost 4 bases and 0 bases respectively, with 10 bases between them. Looked up from germline, CDR1 is SNHLY and CDR2 is FYNNEI. The CDR3 protein is CASSVHRYSNQPQHF. The CDR3 bases are TGTGCCAGCAGTGTGCACAGGTATAGCAATCAGCCCCAGCATTTT.

This clonotype was counted between two and nine times. The chain has TRBV9 and TRBJ1-2; no reliable D call. Trimming removed 0 bases at V and 4 bases at J, with 10 bases between. CDR3 size: 14 residues. Germline-derived CDR1 and CDR2 are SGDLS and YYNGEE. Here the CDR3 reads CASSVDGGPYGYTF. In nucleotides, the CDR3 is TGTGCCAGCAGCGTAGATGGCGGACCCTATGGCTACACCTTC. Full variable domain (outside the CDR3, taken from reference TRBV9 and TRBJ1-2): DSGVTQTPKHLITATGQRVTLRCSPRSGDLSVYWYQQSLDQGLQFLIQYYNGEERAKGNILERFSAQQFPDLHSELNLSSLELGDSALYFCASSVDGGPYGYTFGSGTRLTVV.

This clonotype appeared a single time. J is TRBJ2-6 and V is TRBV6-1, with 7 bases fitting TRBD1. CDR3 length equals 17 residues. CDR1 MNHNS and CDR2 SASEGT come from the germline V gene. V shed 7 bases and J 1 base; nucleotides not matched to a gene: 10. CDR3 DNA: TGTGCCAGCACTCACAGGGCAGGGGGTTCTGGGGCCAACGTCCTGACTTTC. Protein product: CASTHRAGGSGANVLTF.

Many counts were recorded for this clonotype. The chain joins TRBV2 to TRBJ1-5, with D possibly being TRBD1 (5 bases). The CDR3 is made up of 15 amino acids. Looked up from germline, CDR1 is SNHLY and CDR2 is FYNNEI. V was pared by 8 bases and J by 5 bases, with 19 bases between. The CDR3 reads CASSTWDPGHQPQHF. In nucleotides, the CDR3 is TGTGCCAGCTCTACCTGGGACCCGGGGCATCAGCCCCAGCATTTT.

This clonotype was seen ten or more times. The V and J genes are TRBV20-1 and TRBJ2-7, with 7 positions matching TRBD2. In germline, CDR1 is DFQATT, CDR2 SNEGSKA (reference sequence). The CDR3 has 14 residues. After removal of 4 bases from V and 2 bases from J, the junction contained 8 bases not matched to a gene. CDR3 sequence: CSAITSGGTYEQYF. CDR3 DNA: TGCAGTGCTATCACATCGGGGGGTACCTACGAGCAGTACTTC.

With respect to this clonotype: A much bigger clone sits one base away, suggesting this may be a read error. Here the CDR3 DNA reads TGCAGCTCAGCCCAGGGACTAGTCTACGAGCAGTACTTC. Translation gives CSSAQGLVYEQYF. The rearrangement links TRBV20-1 to TRBJ2-7; 8 bases are a match to TRBD2. Germline CDR1 is DFQATT and CDR2 is SNEGSKA (reference sequence). This CDR3 has 13 amino acids.

This clonotype was detected many times. The gene calls are TRBV20-1 and TRBJ2-7, with 9 bases matching TRBD2. CDR3 length equals 16 residues. V trimming: 6 bases; J trimming: 3 bases; junction bases outside the gene matches: 15. Per germline, CDR1 DFQATT and CDR2 SNEGSKA (reference sequence). CDR3 in amino acids: CSARGSGGRGSYEQYF. The CDR3 DNA sequence: TGCAGTGCCAGGGGTAGCGGGGGCCGGGGCAGCTACGAGCAGTACTTC.

This clonotype was seen at least ten times. V and J are TRBV6-1 and TRBJ1-5, with a weak D call TRBD1 (5 bases). This CDR3 contains 15 residues. V dropped 4 bases and J dropped 5 bases, with 15 bases sitting between them. Germline CDR1 MNHNS, CDR2 SASEGT. The CDR3 sequence is CASSVSQGLDQPQHF. The CDR3 region has the DNA TGTGCCAGCAGTGTTTCTCAGGGATTGGATCAGCCCCAGCATTTT.

The sample holds many counts of this clonotype. The V call is TRBV28, the J call TRBJ2-5, with D possibly matching TRBD2 (6 bases). V was clipped by 3 bases and J by 5 bases, with 10 bases between them. CDR3 length: 13 amino acids. CDR1 is MDHEN, CDR2 SYDVKM, per germline. The CDR3 spells CASSFRGIETQYF. For the CDR3, the DNA is TGTGCCAGCAGTTTCCGCGGGATCGAGACCCAGTACTTC.

J is TRBJ1-2 and V is TRBV6-2 or TRBV6-3; D might be TRBD1 (5 bases). CDR3 length: 13 residues. From germline, CDR1 is MNHEY and CDR2 SVGEGT. V lost 11 bases and J 7 bases, leaving 20 bases between the germline ends. The CDR3 region is CAARDGVSLGYTF. Written as DNA, the CDR3 is TGTGCCGCCCGGGACGGGGTATCGCTTGGCTACACCTTC.

The gene calls are TRBV28 and TRBJ2-7, with 11 nucleotides matching TRBD2. This CDR3 comprises 14 residues. Germline loops: CDR1 MDHEN, CDR2 SYDVKM. V shed 5 bases, J shed 3 bases, and the junction held 3 bases outside the gene matches. Here the CDR3 DNA reads TGTGCCAGCAGTACTAGCGGGAGAGTCTACGAGCAGTACTTC. Amino acid sequence: CASSTSGRVYEQYF.

This clonotype came up many times. The chain combines TRBV6-1 with TRBJ1-5; D is perhaps TRBD1 (5 bases). This CDR3 region has 16 residues. Looked up from germline, CDR1 is MNHNS and CDR2 is SASEGT. The V end was cut by 0 bases, the J end by 3 bases, with 12 bases between. CDR3 bases: TGTGCCAGCAGTGAAGCCTTAGGGGCGAACAATCAGCCCCAGCATTTT. Translated: CASSEALGANNQPQHF.

This clonotype was found many times. The genes are TRBV2 and TRBJ2-4; D call uncertain. The germline gives CDR1 SNHLY, CDR2 FYNNEI. With 7 bases removed from V and 5 bases from J, the gap between germline ends came to 6 bases. The CDR3 is 11 amino acids. In DNA form, the CDR3 reads TGTGCCAGCACGACCGAAAACATTCAGTACTTC. Its translation: CASTTENIQYF.

This clonotype came up a few times. The chain couples TRBV30 to TRBJ1-2; tentatively, D is TRBD1 (5 bases). Per the germline V gene, CDR1 is GTSNPN and CDR2 is SVGIG (reference sequence). The CDR3 has 12 residues. Trimming removed 5 bases from V and 10 bases from J, with 17 bases in between. CDR3 nucleotides: TGTGCCTGGGACAGAAACAGACGGCCCTACACCTTC. This sequence encodes CAWDRNRRPYTF.